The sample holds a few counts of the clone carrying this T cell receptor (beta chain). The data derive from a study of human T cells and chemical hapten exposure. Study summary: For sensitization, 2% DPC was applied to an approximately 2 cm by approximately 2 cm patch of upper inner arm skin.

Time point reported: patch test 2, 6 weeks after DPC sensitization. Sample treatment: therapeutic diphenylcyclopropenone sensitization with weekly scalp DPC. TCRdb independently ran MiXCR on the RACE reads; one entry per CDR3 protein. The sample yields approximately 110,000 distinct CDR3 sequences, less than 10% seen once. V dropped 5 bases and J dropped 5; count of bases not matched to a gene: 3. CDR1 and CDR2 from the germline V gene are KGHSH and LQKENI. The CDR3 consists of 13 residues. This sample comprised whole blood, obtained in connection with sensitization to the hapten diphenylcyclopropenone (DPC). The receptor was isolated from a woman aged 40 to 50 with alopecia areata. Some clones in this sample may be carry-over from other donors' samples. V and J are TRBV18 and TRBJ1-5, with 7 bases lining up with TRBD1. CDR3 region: CASSSDRDQPQHF. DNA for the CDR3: TGTGCCAGCTCATCAGACAGGGATCAGCCCCAGCATTTT.